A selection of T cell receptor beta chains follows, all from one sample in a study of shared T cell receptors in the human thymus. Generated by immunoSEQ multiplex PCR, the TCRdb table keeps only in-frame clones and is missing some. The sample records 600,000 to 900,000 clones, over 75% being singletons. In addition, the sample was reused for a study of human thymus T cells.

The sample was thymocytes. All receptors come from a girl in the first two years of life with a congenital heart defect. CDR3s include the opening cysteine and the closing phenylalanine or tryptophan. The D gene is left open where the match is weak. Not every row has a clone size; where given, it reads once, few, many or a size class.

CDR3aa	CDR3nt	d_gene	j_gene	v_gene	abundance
CASRRDRDIYNSPLHF	TGCGCCAGCAGACGGGACAGGGACATTTATAATTCACCCCTCCACTTT	TRBD1	TRBJ1-6	TRBV5-1	NA
CASSFGPTGGRSPLHF	TGTGCCAGCAGCTTCGGACCGACAGGGGGCCGGTCACCCCTCCACTTT	TRBD1	TRBJ1-6	TRBV7-2	NA
CASSLRENSPLHF	TGTGCCAGCAGCTTACGGGAGAATTCACCCCTCCACTTT	NA	TRBJ1-6	TRBV11-2	NA
CASSLRGGGISNNEKLFF	TGTGCCAGCAGCTTACGGGGCGGGGGAATAAGTAATAATGAAAAACTGTTTTTT	NA	TRBJ1-4	TRBV7-9	NA
CASSEAWDRGTNQPQHF	TGTGCCAGCAGTGAAGCCTGGGACAGAGGAACCAATCAGCCCCAGCATTTT	TRBD1	TRBJ1-5	TRBV2	NA
CASSLVGQGVRQFF	TGTGCCAGCAGCTTAGTAGGACAGGGAGTTCGGCAGTTCTTC	TRBD1	TRBJ2-1	TRBV7-9	NA
CASSVPSGGAHEQYF	TGTGCCAGCAGCGTACCTAGCGGGGGGGCCCACGAGCAGTACTTC	TRBD2	TRBJ2-7	TRBV5-4	NA
CASSHLIAGLDGYTF	TGTGCCAGCAGCCACCTTATTGCAGGGTTAGATGGCTACACCTTC	NA	TRBJ1-2	TRBV6-1	NA
CASSEAPVAEAFF	TGTGCCAGCAGTGAAGCACCGGTGGCTGAAGCTTTCTTT	NA	TRBJ1-1	TRBV6-1	few
CASSLPGGAFF	TGTGCCAGCAGTTTACCCGGGGGGGCTTTCTTT	NA	TRBJ1-1	TRBV28	NA
CASSPRKTGTNTEAFF	TGTGCCAGCAGCCCAAGAAAGACAGGGACGAACACTGAAGCTTTCTTT	TRBD1	TRBJ1-1	TRBV9	NA
CASSIVPRGGQPQHF	TGTGCCAGTAGTATAGTCCCCCGGGGGGGTCAGCCCCAGCATTTT	NA	TRBJ1-5	TRBV19	once
CASTTGEGYSYYGYTF	TGTGCCAGCACGACGGGGGAGGGGTATTCTTACTATGGCTACACCTTC	NA	TRBJ1-2	TRBV7-9	NA
CASSEWSSYNEQFF	TGTGCCAGCAGTGAGTGGAGCTCCTACAATGAGCAGTTCTTC	NA	TRBJ2-1	TRBV25-1	NA
CASSLEFGGDYEQYF	TGTGCCAGCAGCTTGGAATTTGGAGGCGACTACGAGCAGTACTTC	NA	TRBJ2-7	TRBV5-6	NA
CASKARVYEQYF	TGCGCCAGCAAGGCCAGGGTCTACGAGCAGTACTTC	NA	TRBJ2-7	TRBV10-2	NA
CASSFKDRGPSGGDAGELFF	TGTGCCAGCAGTTTTAAGGACAGGGGACCCAGCGGGGGGGATGCCGGGGAGCTGTTTTTT	NA	TRBJ2-2	TRBV27	NA
CASRLTPRGARAYGYTF	TGTGCCAGCAGACTCACCCCGCGGGGGGCTCGGGCCTATGGCTACACCTTC	NA	TRBJ1-2	TRBV5-6	NA
CASSETSGGADEQFF	TGTGCCAGCAGTGAGACTAGCGGGGGGGCCGATGAGCAGTTCTTC	TRBD2	TRBJ2-1	TRBV6-1	NA
CASSSLRDRGPQDDQPQHF	TGTGCCAGCAGTTCACTCCGGGACAGGGGACCCCAAGATGATCAGCCCCAGCATTTT	TRBD1	TRBJ1-5	TRBV27	NA
CASSLGIGGTEAFF	TGTGCCAGCAGCTTAGGGATAGGGGGCACTGAAGCTTTCTTT	NA	TRBJ1-1	TRBV7-9	NA
CASEDKGDTQYF	TGTGCCAGCGAAGATAAGGGGGATACGCAGTATTTT	NA	TRBJ2-3	TRBV27	NA
CASSRKFNRGDWRSAAETQYF	TGTGCCAGCAGCCGTAAATTCAACAGGGGAGATTGGCGCTCGGCGGCCGAGACCCAGTACTTC	TRBD1	TRBJ2-5	TRBV13	NA
CASSQEGQGISGNTIYF	TGTGCCAGCAGCCAAGAGGGACAGGGAATCTCTGGAAACACCATATATTTT	TRBD1	TRBJ1-3	TRBV14	NA
CASSLFRGRSYEQYF	TGTGCCAGCAGCTTATTTCGAGGCCGGTCCTACGAGCAGTACTTC	NA	TRBJ2-7	TRBV7-2	NA
CASSEPAGRVNTGELFF	TGTGCCAGCAGTGAACCCGCGGGGCGGGTTAACACCGGGGAGCTGTTTTTT	NA	TRBJ2-2	TRBV6-1	NA
CASRDRANSPLHF	TGTGCTAGCCGGGACAGGGCTAATTCACCCCTCCACTTT	TRBD1	TRBJ1-6	TRBV7-7	NA
CASSASWTGALPAGTEAFF	TGTGCCAGCAGTGCTTCCTGGACAGGGGCCCTTCCCGCGGGCACTGAAGCTTTCTTT	TRBD1	TRBJ1-1	TRBV6-1	few
CASVDRMINSPLHF	TGTGCCAGCGTTGACAGGATGATAAATTCACCCCTCCACTTT	NA	TRBJ1-6	TRBV6-5	NA
CAWIRTNEQFF	TGTGCCTGGATAAGGACTAATGAGCAGTTCTTC	NA	TRBJ2-1	TRBV30	NA
CASSETVLGNYGYTF	TGTGCCAGCAGCGAGACCGTCCTTGGAAACTATGGCTACACCTTC	NA	TRBJ1-2	TRBV19	NA
CATSTRPTRDRANRSSYEQYF	TGTGCCACCAGCACGCGACCTACCCGGGACAGGGCGAACAGGAGCTCCTACGAGCAGTACTTC	TRBD1	TRBJ2-7	TRBV15	few
CASSQDTGPRDRDTEAFF	TGCGCCAGCAGCCAAGACACGGGACCGAGAGACAGGGACACTGAAGCTTTCTTT	TRBD1	TRBJ1-1	TRBV4-1	NA
CASSYPSRGRGTEAFF	TGTGCCAGCAGTTACCCATCCAGGGGGCGCGGAACTGAAGCTTTCTTT	TRBD1	TRBJ1-1	TRBV6-5	NA
CASSLGSSYEQYF	TGTGCCAGTAGTTTGGGGAGCTCCTACGAGCAGTACTTC	NA	TRBJ2-7	TRBV19	NA
CASSLLILGQGFWVTEAFF	TGTGCCAGCAGCCTCCTCATTCTGGGACAGGGTTTTTGGGTCACTGAAGCTTTCTTT	TRBD1	TRBJ1-1	TRBV7-9	NA
CATSRGGRRYGYTF	TGTGCCACCAGCAGAGGAGGGAGGAGGTATGGCTACACCTTC	NA	TRBJ1-2	TRBV15	NA
CASSYRGSNEQFF	TGTGCCAGCAGCTACAGGGGGAGCAATGAGCAGTTCTTC	TRBD1	TRBJ2-1	TRBV6-6	NA
CASSSVGLWQGETQYF	TGTGCCAGCAGTTCAGTCGGGTTGTGGCAGGGGGAGACCCAGTACTTC	NA	TRBJ2-5	TRBV28	few
CASSQAPGQGHLQETQYF	TGCGCCAGCAGCCAAGCCCCCGGACAGGGCCATTTACAAGAGACCCAGTACTTC	TRBD1	TRBJ2-5	TRBV4-1	once
CASSATGKGDGYTF	TGTGCCAGCAGCGCCACAGGGAAGGGGGATGGCTACACCTTC	NA	TRBJ1-2	TRBV9	NA
CASSLTSGGSYNEQFF	TGTGCCAGCAGTCTAACTAGCGGGGGCTCCTACAATGAGCAGTTCTTC	TRBD2	TRBJ2-1	TRBV27	NA
CASSFFTGGFNTEAFF	TGCGCCAGCAGCTTTTTCACAGGGGGATTTAACACTGAAGCTTTCTTT	TRBD1	TRBJ1-1	TRBV5-1	NA
CASSTPTVLWTEAFF	TGTGCCAGCAGCACCCCGACAGTTCTTTGGACTGAAGCTTTCTTT	NA	TRBJ1-1	TRBV7-9	NA
CASAARLLSESVGQGYTF	TGTGCCAGTGCCGCAAGACTGTTATCGGAGTCCGTTGGTCAAGGCTACACCTTC	NA	TRBJ1-2	TRBV19	NA
CASSLVRDRTNYEQYF	TGTGCCAGCAGCTTGGTCCGGGACAGAACAAACTACGAGCAGTACTTC	TRBD1	TRBJ2-7	TRBV5-6	NA
CASSSPTAPIIWRGNTGELFF	TGTGCCAGCAGTTCCCCCACCGCCCCAATTATCTGGCGGGGGAACACCGGGGAGCTGTTTTTT	NA	TRBJ2-2	TRBV6-7	NA
CASSEDGVSSYGQYF	TGCGCCAGCAGTGAAGATGGAGTAAGCTCCTACGGGCAGTACTTC	NA	TRBJ2-7	TRBV10-2	NA